These T cell receptor beta chains were read from a single sample in a study of cytomegalovirus exposure and HLA in healthy donors. The protocol was immunoSEQ multiplex PCR, while the TCRdb copy is restricted to in-frame clones and leaves out a portion. Found here are tens of thousands of clones; the top ten clones hold over 2%. The specimen sequenced was PBMCs. The receptors were sampled from a woman aged 40 to 50 in good health and CMV-seronegative. Both conserved end residues are part of each CDR3. D genes are given only for firm matches.

V	length	J	D	CDR3	DNA
TRBV18	16	TRBJ2-1	TRBD1	CASSLRGLSSDNEQFF	TGTGCCAGCTCACTGAGGGGGCTCAGCTCCGACAATGAGCAGTTCTTC
TRBV14	16	TRBJ2-5	TRBD2	CASSQDTYAGGETQYF	TGTGCCAGCAGCCAAGACACCTATGCGGGGGGTGAGACCCAGTACTTC
TRBV6-1	16	TRBJ2-6	TRBD2	CASSGPGGRGANVLTF	TGTGCCAGCAGTGGCCCGGGGGGGAGGGGGGCCAACGTCCTGACTTTC
TRBV19	16	TRBJ2-7	NA	CASSTRGLTSAYEQYF	TGTGCCAGTAGTACCAGGGGACTAACGAGCGCCTACGAGCAGTACTTC
TRBV6-5	14	TRBJ1-1	TRBD1	CASSYRDRATEAFF	TGTGCCAGCAGTTACAGGGACAGGGCCACTGAAGCTTTCTTT
TRBV5-1	12	TRBJ2-7	NA	CASTEGGYEQYF	TGCGCCAGCACCGAAGGGGGCTACGAGCAGTACTTC
TRBV7-2	14	TRBJ2-4	NA	CASSLVAWANIQYF	TGTGCCAGCAGCTTAGTCGCCTGGGCAAACATTCAGTACTTC
TRBV10-3	11	TRBJ2-7	NA	CAISARDEQYF	TGTGCCATCAGTGCTCGGGACGAGCAGTACTTC
TRBV9	16	TRBJ1-1	NA	CASSVGVGGGNTEAFF	TGTGCCAGCAGCGTAGGGGTTGGGGGGGGGAACACTGAAGCTTTCTTT
TRBV29-1	12	TRBJ1-1	TRBD1	CSVCRGHTEAFF	TGCAGCGTATGCAGGGGGCATACTGAAGCTTTCTTT
TRBV5-1	14	TRBJ2-2	NA	CASKNTPNTGELFF	TGCGCCAGCAAAAACACACCGAACACCGGGGAGCTGTTTTTT
TRBV2	16	TRBJ1-5	TRBD1	CASSTDRAYSNQPQHF	TGTGCCAGCAGCACTGACAGGGCATATAGCAATCAGCCCCAGCATTTT
TRBV5-1	13	TRBJ2-7	TRBD1	CASTPDRGGRQYF	TGCGCCAGCACCCCCGACAGGGGAGGTCGGCAGTACTTC
TRBV29-1	12	TRBJ2-5	NA	CSADSPGETQYF	TGCAGCGCGGACAGCCCGGGAGAGACCCAGTACTTC
TRBV5-6	15	TRBJ1-1	NA	CASSLAGGLNTEAFF	TGTGCCAGCAGCTTAGCGGGGGGACTTAACACTGAAGCTTTCTTT
TRBV4-1	17	TRBJ1-1	TRBD1	CASSQGGGAGRGAEAFF	TGCGCCAGCAGCCAAGGAGGGGGCGCCGGTCGTGGAGCTGAAGCTTTCTTT
TRBV4-3	15	TRBJ1-2	NA	CASSPAPQGSSGYTF	TGCGCCAGCAGCCCCGCACCACAGGGTTCAAGCGGCTACACCTTC
TRBV25-1	18	TRBJ2-3	TRBD1	CASTPLQGAYLGTDTQYF	TGTGCCAGCACCCCACTCCAGGGGGCGTATTTGGGCACAGATACGCAGTATTTT